The sequence of this TCR beta chain was determined in a study of shared clonotypes between healthy human individuals. Study-wide results and limits: For naive CD4 cells, roughly 5.5% of clonotypes were shared across four donors. The small donor group covered limited genetic and exposure diversity. What naive subsets generally showed was a larger estimated richness than memory subsets showed. Depth of sequencing was expected to influence donor clonotype sharing.

Libraries were prepared by immunoSEQ multiplex PCR; TCRdb keeps only in-frame clonotypes and omits some of them. The top ten clones hold around 1.2% of a sample with about 2 million clones, about 95% of them seen once. Naive CD8 cells comprised CD45RO-negative, CCR7-positively selected cells, excluding terminally differentiated effector memory CD45RA+ cells. As for this clone: Its specificity is not known.

This CDR3 is built from 14 residues. V lost 7 bases, J lost 3 bases, and 9 bases stayed unmatched. In germline, CDR1 is MNHEY, CDR2 SMNVEV (reference sequence). This TCR was recovered from a man aged 18-30 years in good health. Input material: naive CD8+ T cells sorted from blood. The chain carries TRBV27 and TRBJ2-7; the match to TRBD2 covers 7 bases. Here the CDR3 reads CASTSNPGGYEQYF. CDR3 sequence (DNA): TGTGCCAGCACCTCCAACCCGGGGGGCTACGAGCAGTACTTC.